This is a list of T cell receptor beta chains from one sample in a study of control samples from healthy donors and cancer patients. Measured with immunoSEQ multiplex PCR; TCRdb has only the in-frame clones, and not every one. The sample includes roughly 80,000 clones, around nine tenths seen only once; the top ten take about 2%. Sample: PBMCs. The source of these receptors is a woman aged 60-75 years with head and neck cancer. The CDR3 runs from the conserved cysteine through the conserved F or W.

j_call v_call cdr3_length cdr3_aa
TRBJ2-3 TRBV15 15 CATSQATLRTDTQYF
TRBJ2-2 TRBV19 17 CASSFWTGRFGTGELFF
TRBJ2-1 TRBV5-4 15 CASSLGLETYNEQFF
TRBJ1-3 TRBV14 11 CASSQRDTIYF
TRBJ2-7 TRBV10-3 13 CAISPRRAGEQYF
TRBJ1-6 TRBV7-2 15 CASRTDRGINSPLHF
TRBJ2-5 TRBV27 16 CASKLGVRDSQETQYF
TRBJ2-6 TRBV4-2 17 CASSKGTGSSGANVLTF
TRBJ2-3 TRBV18 20 CASSRSAGLAGEGDTDTQYF
TRBJ2-1 TRBV11-2 15 CASSLGSGIYNEQFF
TRBJ2-3 TRBV18 16 CASSQPGLAGPDTQYF
TRBJ2-1 TRBV3-1/TRBV3-2 16 CASSQVFWNTYNEQFF
TRBJ2-3 TRBV15 17 CATSRDRLAGYTDTQYF
TRBJ2-1 TRBV15 14 CATSRTSGYNEQFF
TRBJ2-3 TRBV5-1 15 CASSLMGQGSDTQYF
TRBJ2-6 TRBV5-4 16 CASSLVAGAGANVLTF
TRBJ2-7 TRBV11-2 14 CASSLYLGHYEQYF
TRBJ2-7 TRBV20-1 16 CSASGGAGALTYEQYF
TRBJ2-7 TRBV19 15 CASSIDQQGGYEQYF
TRBJ2-5 TRBV11-2 17 CASSLDWSGQGKETQYF
TRBJ2-1 TRBV21-1 13 CASSNQQRDEQFF
TRBJ1-1 TRBV2 12 CASRGPPTEAFF
TRBJ2-1 TRBV10-3 16 CAIRGLAGGPLGEQFF
TRBJ1-5 TRBV19 14 CAGGGTASNQPQHF
TRBJ2-2 TRBV3-1/TRBV3-2 16 CASSQEAGGNTGELFF
TRBJ2-1 TRBV7-3 16 CASSYNPGLTYNEQFF
TRBJ1-1 TRBV6-5 14 CASSYSIGTTEAFF
TRBJ2-1 TRBV5-6 15 CASSFLGGSHNEQFF
TRBJ1-5 TRBV19 14 CASIEALGGQPQHF
TRBJ2-2 TRBV7-2 14 CASSVRGYTGELFF
TRBJ1-1 TRBV6-6 13 CASTPPGQNEAFF
TRBJ2-7 TRBV9 13 CASSIRPRYEQYF
TRBJ2-2 TRBV7-6 16 CASSLGQALNTGELFF
TRBJ2-7 TRBV7-2 13 CASSLVSTYEQYF
TRBJ2-5 TRBV5-1 16 CASSLDWGALQETQYF
TRBJ2-1 TRBV24-1 13 CATSAPIYNEQFF
TRBJ2-3 TRBV30 15 CAWSVRAGAADTQYF
TRBJ2-3 TRBV5-4 14 CASSLMGLEGTQYF
TRBJ1-1 TRBV2 15 CASNRDRGPNTEAFF
TRBJ1-4 TRBV28 14 CASSRTGLNEKLFF
TRBJ1-5 TRBV7-8 13 CASSPSGNQPQHF
TRBJ2-2 TRBV7-6 18 CASSLDTGGPSDTGELFF
TRBJ2-1 TRBV27 15 CASRGGREVLNEQFF
TRBJ2-4 TRBV3-1/TRBV3-2 15 CASSQVQGAGNIQYF
TRBJ2-5 TRBV19 15 CASSTRDAYQETQYF
TRBJ2-1 TRBV11-2 12 CASSLEQGRQFF
TRBJ1-4 TRBV4-1 15 CASSQERTGGEKLFF
TRBJ2-7 TRBV10-3 18 CAISESGSGRSGSYEQYF
TRBJ2-3 TRBV24-1 15 CATSDFLGGTDTQYF
TRBJ2-5 TRBV7-3 13 CASSLLAQETQYF
TRBJ2-1 TRBV7-6 18 CASSLRLAGARTYNEQFF
TRBJ1-5 TRBV2 14 CASSVGPENQPQHF
TRBJ2-1 TRBV19 13 CASRAEQYNEQFF
TRBJ1-2 TRBV5-4 14 CASSRPRQGRGYTF
TRBJ2-2 TRBV19 12 CASDRVGGELFF
TRBJ2-5 TRBV28 12 CASLKNQETQYF